Below, 30 T cell receptor beta chains from the same sample are listed, as sequenced in a study of cytomegalovirus exposure and HLA in healthy donors. PCR involved 60 Vbeta and 13 Jbeta primers. Clones were read by immunoSEQ multiplex PCR, and TCRdb kept only the in-frame ones, dropping some. The sample includes around 140,000 clones. Material for sequencing was PBMCs. These receptors were obtained from a male donor in good health and CMV-seronegative.

The chain has TRBV18 and TRBJ1-3, with 8 bases matching TRBD1. CDR3 length equals 17 residues. Germline V gene sequence: CDR1 KGHSH, CDR2 LQKENI. Trimming cost V 3 bases and J 2 bases; bases outside gene matches: 9. The CDR3 sequence: CASSPIRQGRTGNTIYF. CDR3 bases: TGTGCCAGCTCACCGATCCGACAGGGGAGGACTGGAAACACCATATATTTT.

V is TRBV15 and J is TRBJ2-5, with 7 positions matching TRBD2. Trimming removed 1 base from V and 5 bases from J; junction bases left unmatched: 10. Germline CDR1 and CDR2: LNHNV and YYDKDF (reference sequence). The CDR3 loop spans 16 amino acids. For the CDR3, the DNA is TGTGCCACCAGCAGAGGAACGGCGGGAGTAAGGGAGACCCAGTACTTC. Its protein product is CATSRGTAGVRETQYF.

The rearrangement uses TRBV2 and TRBJ2-3; 10 positions match TRBD2. CDR1 and CDR2 from the germline V gene are SNHLY and FYNNEI. V shed 10 bases and J 6 bases; nucleotides not matched to a gene: 13. The CDR3 spans 15 residues. Written as DNA, the CDR3 is TGTGCCACCCAAGAACTAGCGGGGAAGGTGGATACGCAGTATTTT. This encodes CATQELAGKVDTQYF.

The chain links TRBV27 to TRBJ2-1, with 8 bases that match TRBD1. The CDR3 extends over 15 amino acids. V shed 4 bases and J 1 base; nucleotides not matched to a gene: 3. Germline CDR1 and CDR2: MNHEY and SMNVEV (reference sequence). The CDR3 reads CASSSHRGSYNEQFF. For the CDR3, the DNA is TGTGCCAGCAGTTCTCACAGGGGGTCCTACAATGAGCAGTTCTTC.

V usage is TRBV11-1 and J usage is TRBJ2-7; the match to TRBD2 covers 10 bases. CDR1 and CDR2 (germline): SGHAT, FQDESV (reference sequence). V shed 2 bases, J shed 6 bases, and the junction held 4 bases outside the gene matches. The CDR3 contains 14 residues. The DNA for the CDR3 is TGTGCCAGCAGCTTACTAGCGGGAGTTGTCGAGCAGTACTTC. Amino acids: CASSLLAGVVEQYF.

The rearrangement joins TRBV29-1 to TRBJ2-2; 16 positions match TRBD2. Germline CDR1 and CDR2: SQVTM and ANQGSEA. V lost 4 bases, J lost 5 bases, and 10 bases stayed unmatched. CDR3 length: 18 amino acids. CDR3 sequence: CSVAPGLAGGPITGELFF. CDR3 DNA: TGCAGCGTTGCCCCGGGACTAGCGGGAGGGCCTATTACCGGGGAGCTGTTTTTT.

V gene TRBV19 combines with J gene TRBJ2-7; 10 bases agree with TRBD1. This CDR3 is built from 16 residues. The junction had 14 bases not matched to a gene; V was cut back by 6 bases and J by 6 bases. CDR1 is LNHDA and CDR2 is SQIVND in the germline V gene (reference sequence). The CDR3 sequence: CASSPTPGQGSVEQYF. The DNA for the CDR3 is TGTGCCAGTAGCCCCACCCCGGGACAGGGGTCTGTCGAGCAGTACTTC. The full variable domain, rest sourced from reference TRBV19 and TRBJ2-7, is DGGITQSPKYLFRKEGQNVTLSCEQNLNHDAMYWYRQDPGQGLRLIYYSQIVNDFQKGDIAEGYSVSREKKESFPLTVTSAQKNPTAFYLCASSPTPGQGSVEQYFGPGTRLTVT.

CDR3 amino acids: CATSRSPTGQGSYNEQFF. CDR3 coding DNA: TGTGCCACCAGCAGATCCCCGACGGGACAGGGCTCCTACAATGAGCAGTTCTTC. The chain is built from TRBV15 and TRBJ2-1; 9 nucleotides agree with TRBD1. Germline V lookup: CDR1 LNHNV, CDR2 YYDKDF (reference sequence). J was trimmed by 0 bases and V by 2 bases; bases with no gene match: 8. This CDR3 has 18 residues.

The CDR3 sequence: CASSLGVRVEQAFF. The CDR3 nucleotides read TGTGCCAGCAGCTTAGGGGTCAGGGTTGAGCAAGCTTTCTTT. The chain joins TRBV7-9 to TRBJ1-1; possible D gene TRBD1, 5 bases. Germline-derived CDR1 and CDR2 are SEHNR and FQNEAQ (reference sequence). V was clipped by 1 base and J by 9 bases, with 15 bases between them. This CDR3 contains 14 residues.

The chain has TRBV7-9 and TRBJ2-5; the D gene is possibly TRBD1 (5 bases). Germline lookup yields CDR1 SEHNR and CDR2 FQNEAQ (reference sequence). Trimming left V 4 bases short and J 3 bases short, with 18 bases between. The CDR3 has 16 amino acids. CDR3 protein: CASSWGQTPVKETQYF. The CDR3 DNA reads as TGTGCCAGCAGCTGGGGCCAGACTCCCGTGAAAGAGACCCAGTACTTC.

The V gene is TRBV4-2, the J gene TRBJ2-7; 7 positions agree with TRBD2. Germline V gene data show CDR1 as LGHNA and CDR2 as YNFKEQ. The V and J ends lost 4 bases and 4 bases, in that order; junction bases with no gene match: 13. CDR3 length: 16 residues. The CDR3 reads CASSPAGSGGVYEQYF. Here the CDR3 DNA reads TGTGCCAGCAGCCCCGCGGGATCGGGGGGAGTATACGAGCAGTACTTC.

This sequence joins TRBV5-1 and TRBJ2-5, with a weak D call TRBD1 (5 bases). V shed 0 bases and J shed 5 bases, with 17 bases lying between them. Germline-derived CDR1 and CDR2 are SGHRS and YFSETQ. The CDR3 is 16 residues long. CDR3: CASSLDRLGVHETQYF. The CDR3 DNA is TGCGCCAGCAGCTTGGACAGGTTAGGCGTTCACGAGACCCAGTACTTC.

The V and J genes are TRBV19 and TRBJ1-6; 8 bases fit TRBD1. Germline CDR1 LNHDA, CDR2 SQIVND (reference sequence). The V gene end was trimmed by 6 bases and the J gene end by 9 bases; junction bases not matched to a gene: 10. The CDR3 has 15 amino acids. CDR3 region: CASRDTGTGSSPLHF. CDR3 sequence (DNA): TGTGCCAGTAGAGACACCGGGACAGGCTCTTCACCCCTCCACTTT.

The genes are TRBV6-5 and TRBJ1-6; weak D call: TRBD1 (6 bases). CDR3 length: 15 amino acids. Germline V gene sequence: CDR1 MNHEY, CDR2 SVGAGI. The germline V and J ends were trimmed by 5 bases and 8 bases, with 16 bases remaining between them. The CDR3 DNA sequence: TGTGCCAGCAGTAGCGACAGGAAGACTTATTCACCCCTCCACTTT. It specifies CASSSDRKTYSPLHF.

In regard to this clone: Given the absence of the conserved phenylalanine or tryptophan at the CDR3 end, a read error is likely. The chain is built from TRBV30 and TRBJ1-2, with 8 bases fitting TRBD1. The CDR3 covers 12 residues. The germline CDR1 and CDR2 sequences are GTSNPN and SVGIG (reference sequence). Trimming removed 0 bases from V and 10 bases from J; junction bases left unmatched: 4. This CDR3 is CAWSVTGGTYTL. Written as DNA, the CDR3 is TGTGCCTGGAGTGTCACAGGGGGGACCTACACCCTC.

The CDR3 loop reads CSVDSGGYTF. DNA for the CDR3: TGCAGCGTTGACAGCGGTGGCTACACCTTC. The chain links TRBV29-1 to TRBJ1-2; D gene ambiguous. With 3 bases removed from V and 7 bases from J, the gap between germline ends came to 6 bases. Germline V gene lookup returns CDR1 SQVTM and CDR2 ANQGSEA. This CDR3 is built from 10 residues.

V and J are TRBV5-8 and TRBJ1-5; 7 bases match TRBD1. The CDR3 runs to 15 residues. The germline gives CDR1 SGHTS, CDR2 YDEGEE. The V gene end was trimmed by 2 bases and the J gene end by 0 bases; junction bases not matched to a gene: 2. The CDR3 protein is CASSFGTDSNQPQHF. The CDR3 DNA sequence: TGTGCCAGCAGCTTCGGGACAGATAGCAATCAGCCCCAGCATTTT.

The CDR3 loop reads CASSQESGGKLFF. The DNA of the CDR3 is TGCGCCAGCAGCCAAGAGTCGGGTGGGAAACTGTTTTTT. This chain joins TRBV4-1 and TRBJ1-4; D gene uncertain. Trimming took off 0 bases at V and 11 bases at J, with 10 bases between the two ends. The CDR3 is 13 amino acids. CDR1 and CDR2 from the germline V gene are MGHRA and YSYEKL.

V gene TRBV7-2 combines with J gene TRBJ1-1, with a possible D match to TRBD1 (6 bases). This CDR3 spans 15 amino acids. The V and J ends lost 1 base and 4 bases respectively, with 13 bases between them. The V gene's germline CDR1 is SGHTA and CDR2 FQGNSA. The CDR3 DNA is TGTGCCAGCAGCTTAGGCACAGGGCAGAGCACTGAAGCTTTCTTT. This encodes CASSLGTGQSTEAFF.

CDR3: CASSFSQTNTEAFF. The CDR3 bases are TGTGCCAGCAGCTTCTCACAGACGAACACTGAAGCTTTCTTT. V usage is TRBV11-1 and J usage is TRBJ1-1, with D hard to call. The CDR3 sequence is 14 residues long. Germline V gene lookup returns CDR1 SGHAT and CDR2 FQDESV (reference sequence). Trimming stripped 3 bases from V and 1 base from J, with 9 bases between.

The J gene is TRBJ2-3, the V gene TRBV6-1, with D perhaps TRBD2 (5 bases). Per the germline V gene, CDR1 is MNHNS and CDR2 is SASEGT. V lost 3 bases and J lost 0, with 10 bases in between. This CDR3 has 15 residues. The CDR3 protein is CASSDTDFSTDTQYF. The DNA of the CDR3 is TGTGCCAGCAGTGATACGGACTTCAGCACAGATACGCAGTATTTT.

This chain joins TRBV28 and TRBJ1-6; 8 nucleotides agree with TRBD1. With 8 bases clipped from V and 9 bases from J, the junction kept 3 bases outside the gene matches. CDR3 size: 12 residues. Looked up from germline, CDR1 is MDHEN and CDR2 is SYDVKM. CDR3 in amino acids: CASGTGSSPLHF. In DNA form, the CDR3 reads TGTGCCAGCGGGACAGGAAGTTCACCCCTCCACTTT.

This chain uses TRBV7-9 with TRBJ2-5; 7 bases align to TRBD1. After removal of 5 bases from V and 0 bases from J, the junction contained 9 bases not matched to a gene. The CDR3 totals 16 residues. Germline V lookup: CDR1 SEHNR, CDR2 FQNEAQ (reference sequence). The CDR3 spells CASSPKGGSYQETQYF. The DNA of the CDR3 is TGTGCCAGCAGCCCCAAAGGGGGCAGCTACCAAGAGACCCAGTACTTC.

The V and J genes are TRBV28 and TRBJ2-7; D is unresolved. Germline CDR1 reads MDHEN; CDR2 reads SYDVKM. This CDR3 comprises 13 residues. Trimming cost V 6 bases and J 5 bases, with 14 bases left between them. In DNA form, the CDR3 reads TGTGCCAGCAGACATCCCAGAGGCCACGAGCAGTACTTC. This sequence encodes CASRHPRGHEQYF.

The CDR3 region has the DNA TGTGCCAGCAGTCCCGGGACAGGGTTAGGTAGCTACACCTTC. It yields the protein CASSPGTGLGSYTF. The V and J genes are TRBV6-5 and TRBJ1-2, with 9 bases matching TRBD1. The V gene end was trimmed by 5 bases and the J gene end by 9 bases; junction bases not matched to a gene: 10. In germline, CDR1 is MNHEY, CDR2 SVGAGI. This CDR3 contains 14 residues.

J is TRBJ2-5 and V is TRBV28, with 7 bases aligning to TRBD1. This CDR3 contains 14 residues. V dropped 6 bases and J dropped 5; count of bases not matched to a gene: 9. Germline CDR1 MDHEN, CDR2 SYDVKM. The CDR3 nucleotides read TGTGCCAGCAGCCAGCAGGGGGTCCGGGAGACCCAGTACTTC. Protein: CASSQQGVRETQYF.

The chain couples TRBV5-1 to TRBJ2-7; the D gene is possibly TRBD2 (6 bases). V lost 4 bases to trimming and J lost 7 bases, with 21 bases between them. Germline CDR1 SGHRS, CDR2 YFSETQ. This CDR3 region has 15 residues. The DNA of the CDR3 is TGCGCCAGCAGCCTATCCCGGGAGCTGACGGGAGAGCAGTACTTC. Its translation is CASSLSRELTGEQYF.

The V call is TRBV6-5, the J call TRBJ1-2; the D gene is possibly TRBD1 (5 bases). The CDR3 has 15 residues. Germline CDR1 MNHEY, CDR2 SVGAGI. The ends were cut back, 2 bases at V and 7 bases at J, with 17 bases in the middle. This chain's CDR3 is CASSYDTLTVSGYTF. As DNA, the CDR3 is TGTGCCAGCAGTTACGACACCCTGACAGTCTCTGGCTACACCTTC.

This sequence joins TRBV10-3 and TRBJ2-1; 8 bases fit TRBD1. The CDR3 is 13 residues long. The germline V gene has CDR1 ENHRY and CDR2 SYGVKD. Germline trimming cut 0 bases from V and 8 bases from J; bases unmatched to any gene: 0. The CDR3 is CAISESTGDEQFF. CDR3 nucleotide sequence: TGTGCCATCAGTGAGTCGACAGGGGATGAGCAGTTCTTC.

V is TRBV5-8 and J is TRBJ2-7, with 9 bases matching TRBD1. With V trimmed by 4 bases and J by 6 bases, 17 bases remained unmatched. Germline CDR1 SGHTS, CDR2 YDEGEE. The CDR3 is made up of 17 amino acids. CDR3 DNA sequence: TGTGCCAGCAGCCTGAGAGGGCCGCGGGACAGGGCGGGCGAGCAGTACTTC. Protein: CASSLRGPRDRAGEQYF.